A single sample is the source of the 27 T cell receptor beta chains below, sequenced in a study of beta chain features in type 1 diabetes. These receptors' targets are unknown. The authors reverse transcribed all of the isolated RNA, so sequencing captured expressed TCRB transcripts. Sequenced by immunoSEQ multiplex PCR; TCRdb stores in-frame clones only, minus some. The sample lists under 250,000 clones; about 15% were seen once. Study-wide results and limits: People with Type 1 diabetes carried modestly yet significantly shorter TCRB CDR3s in all four CD4+ subsets.

The sequenced sample consisted of naive CD4+ T cells from blood. The receptors shown here come from a man between 25 and 39 years old with type 1 diabetes.

The chain is built from TRBV5-4 and TRBJ2-7, with D perhaps matching TRBD2 (5 bases). Trimming stripped 4 bases from V and 0 bases from J, with 17 bases between. Germline assignment: CDR1 SGHNT and CDR2 YYREEE (reference sequence). The length of the CDR3 is 16 residues. The CDR3 loop is CASSKPTISGSYEQYF. The CDR3 DNA is TGTGCCAGCAGCAAGCCAACAATCAGCGGCTCCTACGAGCAGTACTTC. The variable domain in full, with the rest retrieved from reference TRBV5-4 and TRBJ2-7, is ETGVTQSPTHLIKTRGQQVTLRCSSQSGHNTVSWYQQALGQGPQFIFQYYREEENGRGNFPPRFSGLQFPNYSSELNVNALELDDSALYLCASSKPTISGSYEQYFGPGTRLTVT.

The sample holds a few counts of this clone. The genes are TRBV18 and TRBJ2-3; D ambiguous. Trimming took off 2 bases at V and 0 bases at J, with 6 bases between the two ends. Germline CDR1 and CDR2: KGHSH and LQKENI. CDR3 length equals 14 residues. This CDR3 reads CASSPTESTDTQYF. The CDR3 DNA reads TGTGCCAGCTCACCAACAGAAAGCACAGATACGCAGTATTTT.

The CDR3 protein is CASSQDPSQRGSTDTQYF. The DNA for the CDR3 is TGTGCCAGCAGCCAAGATCCGTCTCAGCGGGGGTCCACAGATACGCAGTATTTT. V usage is TRBV4-2 and J usage is TRBJ2-3; 8 nucleotides agree with TRBD2. CDR3 length: 18 amino acids. Germline V gene data show CDR1 as LGHNA and CDR2 as YNFKEQ. V shed 0 bases, J shed 2 bases, and the junction held 10 bases outside the gene matches.

The chain recombines TRBV4-1 with TRBJ1-2; D is unclear. Germline V lookup: CDR1 MGHRA, CDR2 YSYEKL. V was cut by 1 base and J by 1 base, with 10 bases left in between. The CDR3 covers 15 residues. Written as DNA, the CDR3 is TGCGCCAGCAGCCAAGGGGGAGGCAGTAACTATGGCTACACCTTC. Translated: CASSQGGGSNYGYTF.

In the case of this clone: Within the sample, other DNA sequences also encode this same CDR3. The chain carries TRBV6-5 and TRBJ1-6; 9 bases match TRBD1. V lost 0 bases, J lost 10 bases, and 4 bases stayed unmatched. This CDR3 contains 15 residues. Germline loops: CDR1 MNHEY, CDR2 SVGAGI. CDR3 region: CASSYSDRGGSPLHF. The CDR3 DNA follows: TGTGCCAGCAGTTACTCCGACAGGGGGGGGTCACCCCTCCACTTT.

Written as DNA, the CDR3 is TGTGCCTGGATTCCCATGCTGGGTAACTCCGCGGGTGGCTACACCTTC. Translated: CAWIPMLGNSAGGYTF. The genes are TRBV30 and TRBJ1-2, with D unresolved. V lost 4 bases and J 7 bases, leaving 25 bases between the germline ends. Germline V gives CDR1 GTSNPN, CDR2 SVGIG (reference sequence). The CDR3 runs to 16 residues. Together with reference TRBV30 and TRBJ1-2, the CDR3 gives the full variable domain: SQTIHQWPATLVQPVGSPLSLECTVEGTSNPNLYWYRQAAGRGLQLLFYSVGIGQISSEVPQNLSASRPQDRQFILSSKKLLLSDSGFYLCAWIPMLGNSAGGYTFGSGTRLTVV.

The rearrangement joins TRBV2 to TRBJ1-5; D is ambiguous. The CDR3 length is 12 residues. CDR1 is SNHLY, CDR2 FYNNEI, per germline. V dropped 8 bases and J dropped 4 bases, with 9 bases sitting between them. This CDR3 reads CASRGQNQPQHF. The CDR3 DNA is TGTGCCAGCCGCGGGCAAAATCAGCCCCAGCATTTT.

This chain uses TRBV30 with TRBJ2-7; D ambiguous. This CDR3 is built from 15 residues. Trimming removed 4 bases from V and 3 bases from J, with 19 bases in between. The germline V gene has CDR1 GTSNPN and CDR2 SVGIG (reference sequence). CDR3 in amino acids: CAWTRQDGSNYEQYF. CDR3 coding DNA: TGTGCCTGGACGCGACAAGACGGCTCCAACTACGAGCAGTACTTC.

The rearrangement uses TRBV11-2 and TRBJ1-2; 7 bases line up with TRBD1. This CDR3 spans 15 amino acids. V shed 1 base, J shed 2 bases, and the junction held 4 bases outside the gene matches. The V gene's germline CDR1 is SGHAT and CDR2 FQNNGV. CDR3 DNA: TGTGCCAGCAGCTTAGCGGGGACAGAGAACTATGGCTACACCTTC. Translation gives CASSLAGTENYGYTF.

DNA of the CDR3: TGCGCCAGCAGCTTGTTGACAGCGGAGACCCAGTACTTC. Translating it yields CASSLLTAETQYF. J is TRBJ2-5 and V is TRBV5-1, with a weak D call TRBD1 (5 bases). This CDR3 has 13 residues. With 1 base removed from V and 5 bases from J, the gap between germline ends came to 9 bases. CDR1 SGHRS and CDR2 YFSETQ come from the germline V gene.

This clone was observed a handful of times. The V call is TRBV2, the J call TRBJ2-1; 7 bases fit TRBD2. Germline-derived CDR1 and CDR2 are SNHLY and FYNNEI. The CDR3 covers 14 residues. The junction had 8 bases not matched to a gene; V was cut back by 0 bases and J by 12 bases. The DNA of the CDR3 is TGTGCCAGCAGTGAAGCTTCGAGCGGGATAATGCAGTTCTTC. Protein sequence: CASSEASSGIMQFF.

This clone showed up just a few times. V is TRBV19 and J is TRBJ2-1; D remains ambiguous. V lost 5 bases and J 3 bases, leaving 14 bases between the germline ends. Germline V lookup: CDR1 LNHDA, CDR2 SQIVND (reference sequence). This CDR3 spans 15 amino acids. CDR3 coding DNA: TGTGCCAGTAGTCCGGCAGGTCACCTCTACAATGAGCAGTTCTTC. It is translated as CASSPAGHLYNEQFF.

The gene calls are TRBV4-1 and TRBJ2-4; weak D call: TRBD1 (5 bases). This CDR3 is 18 amino acids long. Germline-derived CDR1 and CDR2 are MGHRA and YSYEKL. The germline V and J ends were trimmed by 1 base and 3 bases, with 19 bases remaining between them. The CDR3 nucleotides are TGCGCCAGCAGCCAAGGTCTGGGGCAAGGAGTCCGCAAAAACATTCAGTACTTC. This gives the protein CASSQGLGQGVRKNIQYF.

The chain is built from TRBV30 and TRBJ1-3; D possibly corresponds to TRBD1 (5 bases). The germline gives CDR1 GTSNPN, CDR2 SVGIG (reference sequence). With 1 base removed from V and 1 base from J, the gap between germline ends came to 14 bases. The CDR3 loop spans 16 amino acids. CDR3 nucleotides: TGTGCCTGGAGTGGGGATGCCGGGGGATCTGGAAACACCATATATTTT. This gives the protein CAWSGDAGGSGNTIYF.

This clone occurred a few times. This chain uses TRBV2 with TRBJ1-1; unclear D gene. This CDR3 spans 15 amino acids. Trimming left V 8 bases short and J 1 base short, with 17 bases between. CDR1 is SNHLY and CDR2 is FYNNEI in the germline V gene. CDR3 in DNA: TGTGCCAGCGAAGCCGTGACACTCACGAACACTGAAGCTTTCTTT. Residues: CASEAVTLTNTEAFF.

The V call is TRBV19, the J call TRBJ2-2; D perhaps matches TRBD1 (5 bases). Germline V CDR1 and CDR2: LNHDA, SQIVND (reference sequence). Trimming stripped 4 bases from V and 1 base from J, with 7 bases between. There are 14 residues in the CDR3. CDR3 amino acids: CASSTQGNTGELFF. CDR3 coding DNA: TGTGCCAGTAGTACGCAGGGGAACACCGGGGAGCTGTTTTTT.

A few counts support this clone. V gene TRBV12-5 combines with J gene TRBJ2-3, with D possibly TRBD2 on 6 matching bases. The germline gives CDR1 LGHNT, CDR2 FRNRAP. V was clipped by 6 bases and J by 2 bases, with 9 bases between them. The CDR3 covers 13 residues. The CDR3 loop is CASGRGITDTQYF. The CDR3, as DNA: TGTGCTAGTGGCCGGGGGATCACAGATACGCAGTATTTT. Complete variable domain (other parts from reference TRBV12-5 and TRBJ2-3): DARVTQTPRHKVTEMGQEVTMRCQPILGHNTVFWYRQTMMQGLELLAYFRNRAPLDDSGMPKDRFSAEMPDATLATLKIQPSEPRDSAVYFCASGRGITDTQYFGPGTRLTVL.

As concerns this clone: The identical CDR3 is also encoded by other nucleotide sequences in the sample. The chain joins TRBV5-1 to TRBJ2-2; 8 positions match TRBD2. The CDR3 consists of 16 residues. Trimming cost V 0 bases and J 3 bases; bases outside gene matches: 4. The germline V gene has CDR1 SGHRS and CDR2 YFSETQ. CDR3 DNA: TGCGCCAGCAGCTTGGGTCCAGCGGGAGACACCGGGGAGCTGTTTTTT. Translating it yields CASSLGPAGDTGELFF.

V is TRBV5-1 and J is TRBJ2-1, with 8 bases matching TRBD2. Germline assignment: CDR1 SGHRS and CDR2 YFSETQ. V was pared by 0 bases and J by 2 bases, with 4 bases of the junction left unmatched. The CDR3 is 16 amino acids. Here the CDR3 DNA reads TGCGCCAGCAGCTTGGACGGGGGGGTTCCCTACAATGAGCAGTTCTTC. Protein: CASSLDGGVPYNEQFF.

This clone has just a few counts. The V and J genes are TRBV6-1 and TRBJ2-7; D unresolved. This CDR3 has 13 amino acids. The V end lost 5 bases, the J end lost 4 bases, and 12 bases lay between the germline ends. The germline gives CDR1 MNHNS, CDR2 SASEGT. For the CDR3, the DNA is TGTGCCAGCAGTAAGCCTCCGATATACGAGCAGTACTTC. Translated: CASSKPPIYEQYF.

The chain's CDR3 is CASSLVSGNYGYTF. Written as DNA, the CDR3 is TGCGCCAGCAGCTTGGTGTCAGGGAACTATGGCTACACCTTC. The chain joins TRBV5-1 to TRBJ1-2; D may be TRBD1 (5 bases). The CDR3 is made up of 14 amino acids. CDR1 is SGHRS, CDR2 YFSETQ, per germline. V gave up 0 bases and J gave up 2 bases, with 8 bases separating them.

This clone has only a few counts. The genes are TRBV6-5 and TRBJ1-1, with a possible D match to TRBD1 (5 bases). Between the trimmed V and J ends, which lost 6 bases and 0 bases, there was a span of 14 bases. The CDR3 is 15 residues long. Germline V gene lookup returns CDR1 MNHEY and CDR2 SVGAGI. CDR3 protein: CASRTEQGLNTEAFF. For the CDR3, the DNA is TGTGCCAGCAGGACGGAGCAGGGCTTGAACACTGAAGCTTTCTTT.

This clone was observed a handful of times. This chain links TRBV2 with TRBJ2-3, with a possible D match to TRBD2 (6 bases). Trimming took 8 bases from V and 4 from J, leaving 13 bases between them. Germline V gene lookup returns CDR1 SNHLY and CDR2 FYNNEI. This CDR3 has 13 residues. CDR3 sequence (DNA): TGTGCCAGCCGCCCGGGAGAAGCAGATACGCAGTATTTT. It yields the protein CASRPGEADTQYF. The full variable domain, in which reference TRBV2 and TRBJ2-3 provide the parts outside the CDR3, is EPEVTQTPSHQVTQMGQEVILRCVPISNHLYFYWYRQILGQKVEFLVSFYNNEISEKSEIFDDQFSVERPDGSNFTLKIRSTKLEDSAMYFCASRPGEADTQYFGPGTRLTVL.

There are a few counts of this clone. The rearrangement joins TRBV7-9 to TRBJ1-5; D perhaps matches TRBD1 (5 bases). Per germline, CDR1 SEHNR and CDR2 FQNEAQ (reference sequence). The V and J ends lost 5 bases and 5 bases respectively, with 13 bases between them. The CDR3 spans 14 residues. In DNA form, the CDR3 reads TGTGCCAGCAGCCAGTCAGGGTACGATCAGCCCCAGCATTTT. Amino acids: CASSQSGYDQPQHF.

About this clone itself: Other DNA sequences in the same sample also yield this CDR3. The chain couples TRBV18 to TRBJ1-1, with D unresolved. CDR1 is KGHSH, CDR2 LQKENI, per germline. V gave up 3 bases and J gave up 1 base, with 6 bases separating them. CDR3 length: 13 residues. The CDR3 DNA reads TGTGCCAGCTCACCTGAGAGGAACACTGAAGCTTTCTTT. Amino acids: CASSPERNTEAFF.

In its sample, this clone was seen a few times. The chain carries TRBV7-8 and TRBJ1-4, with TRBD1 matching 8 bases. Losses at the gene ends were 5 bases for V and 5 bases for J; bases not matched to a gene: 10. Germline V gives CDR1 SGHVS, CDR2 FQNEAQ. This CDR3 has 16 amino acids. The CDR3 DNA is TGTGCCAGCAGCCAATTTGAAGACAGGGGCAATGAAAAACTGTTTTTT. It encodes CASSQFEDRGNEKLFF.

A word on this clone: The same CDR3 also results from other DNA sequences found in this sample. This chain connects TRBV5-1 to TRBJ2-7, with 10 nucleotides matching TRBD1. Trimming removed 4 bases from V and 4 bases from J; junction bases left unmatched: 5. In germline, CDR1 is SGHRS, CDR2 YFSETQ. The CDR3 consists of 14 residues. The CDR3 loop is CASSPPGQGYEQYF. In DNA, the CDR3 is TGCGCCAGCAGCCCGCCGGGACAGGGGTACGAGCAGTACTTC.